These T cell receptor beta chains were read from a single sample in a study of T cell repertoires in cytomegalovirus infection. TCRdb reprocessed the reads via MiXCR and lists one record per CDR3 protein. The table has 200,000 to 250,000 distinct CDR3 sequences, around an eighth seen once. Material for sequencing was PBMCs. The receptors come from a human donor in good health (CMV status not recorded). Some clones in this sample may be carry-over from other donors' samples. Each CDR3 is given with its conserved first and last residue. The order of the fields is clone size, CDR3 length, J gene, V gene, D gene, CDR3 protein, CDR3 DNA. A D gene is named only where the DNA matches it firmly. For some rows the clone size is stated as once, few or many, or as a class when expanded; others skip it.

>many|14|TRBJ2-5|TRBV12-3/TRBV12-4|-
CASSLARDRKTQYF
TGTGCCAGCAGTTTAGCGCGGGACAGAAAGACCCAGTACTTC
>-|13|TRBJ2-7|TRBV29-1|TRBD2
CSVTSGGVYEQYF
TGCAGCGTGACTAGCGGGGGGGTGTACGAGCAGTACTTC
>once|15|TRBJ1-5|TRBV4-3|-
CASSQYRAPNQPQHF
TGCGCCAGCAGCCAGTACCGGGCTCCCAATCAGCCCCAGCATTTT
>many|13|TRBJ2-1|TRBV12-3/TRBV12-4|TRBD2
CASSNLAGETQFF
TGTGCCAGCAGTAATCTAGCGGGAGAAACCCAGTTCTTC
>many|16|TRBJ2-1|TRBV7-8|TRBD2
CASSLGAGGSYNEQFF
TGTGCCAGCAGCTTAGGAGCGGGGGGGTCCTACAATGAGCAGTTCTTC
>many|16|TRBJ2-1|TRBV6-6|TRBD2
CASSYAASGRKDEQFF
TGTGCCAGCAGTTACGCGGCTAGCGGGAGGAAAGATGAGCAGTTCTTC
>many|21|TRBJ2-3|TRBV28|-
CASTRTTRTASAMGVGHTQYF
TGTGCCAGCACTCGGACTACTCGGACCGCATCGGCCATGGGTGTAGGCCATACGCAGTATTTT
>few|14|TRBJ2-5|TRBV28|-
CASRRGQIGETQYF
TGTGCCAGCAGGCGGGGACAGATAGGGGAGACCCAGTACTTC
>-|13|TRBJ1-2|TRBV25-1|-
CASSANMNYGYTF
TGTGCCAGCAGTGCCAACATGAACTATGGCTACACCTTC
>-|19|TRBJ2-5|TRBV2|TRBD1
CASRESPGQGATRQETQYF
TGTGCCAGCAGGGAGTCGCCGGGGCAGGGGGCTACCAGACAAGAGACCCAGTACTTC
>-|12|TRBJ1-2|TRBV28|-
CASGRNDYGYTF
TGTGCCAGCGGGAGAAACGACTATGGCTACACCTTC
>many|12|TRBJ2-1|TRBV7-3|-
CASSTTSNEQFF
TGTGCCAGCAGCACGACTAGCAATGAGCAGTTCTTC
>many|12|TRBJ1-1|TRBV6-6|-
CASTVQGSEAFF
TGTGCCAGCACCGTACAAGGGTCGGAAGCTTTCTTT
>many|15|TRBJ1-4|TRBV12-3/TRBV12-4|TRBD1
CASSLGTGDNEKLFF
TGTGCCAGCAGTCTTGGGACAGGGGATAATGAAAAACTGTTTTTT
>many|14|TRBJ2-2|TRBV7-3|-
CASSHSHFTGELFF
TGTGCCAGCAGCCATTCTCATTTTACCGGGGAGCTGTTTTTT
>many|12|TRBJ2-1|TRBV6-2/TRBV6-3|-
CASSYRAREQFF
TGTGCCAGCAGTTACAGAGCTCGTGAGCAGTTCTTC
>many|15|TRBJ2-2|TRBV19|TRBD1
CASMPGTGGTGELFF
TGTGCCAGTATGCCAGGGACAGGGGGCACCGGGGAGCTGTTTTTT
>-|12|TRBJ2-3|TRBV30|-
CAFTVGGDTQYF
TGTGCCTTTACAGTCGGAGGGGATACGCAGTATTTT
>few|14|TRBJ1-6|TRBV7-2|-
CASSPGTNNSPLHF
TGTGCCAGCAGCCCAGGGACTAATAATTCACCCCTCCACTTT
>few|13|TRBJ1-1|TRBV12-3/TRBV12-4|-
CASSLGAYTEAFF
TGTGCCAGCAGTTTAGGGGCGTACACTGAAGCTTTCTTT
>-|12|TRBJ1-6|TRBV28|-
CASSLEFSPLHF
TGTGCCAGCAGTTTAGAGTTTTCACCCCTCCACTTT
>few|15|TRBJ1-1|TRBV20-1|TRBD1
CSASTGGAGDTEAFF
TGCAGTGCATCAACAGGGGGCGCGGGTGACACTGAAGCTTTCTTT
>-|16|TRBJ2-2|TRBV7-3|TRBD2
CASSFGSGSGTGELFF
TGTGCCAGCAGCTTCGGTAGCGGGAGTGGCACCGGGGAGCTGTTTTTT
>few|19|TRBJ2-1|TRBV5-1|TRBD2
CASSLQGIGTSGSRYEQFF
TGCGCCAGCAGCTTACAGGGGATTGGGACTAGCGGGAGCAGGTATGAGCAGTTCTTC
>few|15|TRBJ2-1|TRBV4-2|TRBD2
CASSQDRGGSHEQFF
TGTGCCAGCAGCCAAGATAGGGGCGGGAGCCATGAGCAGTTCTTC
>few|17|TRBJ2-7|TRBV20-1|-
CSARFHGSSSPLGEQYF
TGCAGTGCTAGATTTCACGGCAGTTCTTCCCCTCTAGGCGAGCAGTACTTC
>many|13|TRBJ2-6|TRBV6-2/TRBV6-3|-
CASSYSGRRILTF
TGTGCCAGCAGTTACTCGGGACGCCGGATCCTGACTTTC
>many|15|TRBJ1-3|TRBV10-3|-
CAIGRPRVSGNTIYF
TGTGCCATCGGACGTCCGAGGGTCTCTGGAAACACCATATATTTT
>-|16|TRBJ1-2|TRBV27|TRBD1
CASKGGQGTANYGYTF
TGTGCCAGCAAGGGCGGACAGGGCACCGCTAACTATGGCTACACCTTC
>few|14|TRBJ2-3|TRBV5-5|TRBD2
CASSRAGLTDTQYF
TGTGCCAGCAGCCGAGCGGGACTCACAGATACGCAGTATTTT
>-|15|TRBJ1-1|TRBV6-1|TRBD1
CASSESTGGGTEAFF
TGTGCCAGCAGTGAAAGTACAGGGGGGGGGACTGAAGCTTTCTTT
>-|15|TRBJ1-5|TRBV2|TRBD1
CASSAQTGDRQPQHF
TGTGCCAGCAGTGCACAGACAGGGGATCGTCAGCCCCAGCATTTT
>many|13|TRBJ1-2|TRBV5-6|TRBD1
CASSLGDRGGYTF
TGTGCCAGCAGCTTGGGGGACAGAGGAGGCTACACCTTC
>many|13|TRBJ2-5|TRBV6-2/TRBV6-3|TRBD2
CASRSGGQETQYF
TGTGCCAGCAGATCGGGGGGCCAAGAGACCCAGTACTTC
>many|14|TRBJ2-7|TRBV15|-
CATSRGTASYEQYF
TGTGCCACCAGCAGAGGGACAGCCTCCTACGAGCAGTACTTC
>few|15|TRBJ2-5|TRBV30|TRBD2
CAWSERGFRRETQYF
TGTGCCTGGAGTGAGCGGGGGTTCAGAAGAGAGACCCAGTACTTC
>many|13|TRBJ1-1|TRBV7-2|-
CASSPGPDTEAFF
TGTGCCAGCAGCCCCGGACCGGACACTGAAGCTTTCTTT
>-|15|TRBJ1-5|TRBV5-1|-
CASSPQGTRNQPQHF
TGCGCCAGCAGCCCCCAAGGGACACGCAATCAGCCCCAGCATTTT
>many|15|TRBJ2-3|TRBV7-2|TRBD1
CASSLDRGKSDTQYF
TGTGCCAGCAGCTTAGACAGGGGAAAGTCAGATACGCAGTATTTT
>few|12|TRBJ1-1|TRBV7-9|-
CASSSDLVGAFF
TGTGCCAGCAGCTCGGACCTCGTTGGGGCTTTCTTT
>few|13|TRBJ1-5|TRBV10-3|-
CAISEDRDQPQHF
TGTGCCATCAGTGAAGACAGAGATCAGCCCCAGCATTTT
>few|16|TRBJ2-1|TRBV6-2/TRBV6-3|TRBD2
CASSSAGERKYNEQFF
TGTGCCAGCTCTTCAGCGGGGGAGCGGAAGTACAATGAGCAGTTCTTC
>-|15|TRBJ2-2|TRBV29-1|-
CSVENSFANTGELFF
TGCAGCGTTGAGAACAGTTTCGCGAACACCGGGGAGCTGTTTTTT
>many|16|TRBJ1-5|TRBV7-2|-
CASSLEDGGLDQPQHF
TGTGCCAGCAGCTTGGAAGACGGGGGTCTAGATCAGCCCCAGCATTTT